Below, 19 T cell receptor beta chains from the same sample are listed, as sequenced in a study of cytomegalovirus exposure and HLA in healthy donors. The PCR was carried out with 60 Vbeta primers and 13 Jbeta primers. Profiled with immunoSEQ multiplex PCR; TCRdb holds only in-frame clones, not every one. Altogether 150,000 to 170,000 clones are present, 70% to 80% being singletons, with the ten largest covering about 13%. The sample comprised PBMCs. The origin of the receptors is a young man in good health and CMV-seropositive.

J is TRBJ2-2 and V is TRBV27, with D maybe TRBD1 (6 bases). The CDR3 is 16 amino acids. Trimming cost V 2 bases and J 0 bases, with 10 bases left between them. The germline V gene has CDR1 MNHEY and CDR2 SMNVEV (reference sequence). The CDR3 DNA follows: TGTGCCAGCAGTTTAGAGGCAGGGGCGAACACCGGGGAGCTGTTTTTT. Its protein product is CASSLEAGANTGELFF.

The J gene is TRBJ2-7, the V gene TRBV7-9, with D tentatively TRBD2 (6 bases). V was shortened by 5 bases and J by 6 bases, with 14 bases between the two germline ends. CDR3 length: 13 amino acids. Germline CDR1 reads SEHNR; CDR2 reads FQNEAQ (reference sequence). CDR3 loop: CASSVRLASEQYF. In DNA form, the CDR3 reads TGTGCCAGCAGCGTACGTCTAGCGTCCGAGCAGTACTTC.

V usage is TRBV13 and J usage is TRBJ2-2, with D unclear. This CDR3 is built from 17 residues. The germline gives CDR1 PRHDT, CDR2 FYEKMQ (reference sequence). Trimming took off 1 base at V and 1 base at J, with 13 bases between the two ends. CDR3 loop: CASSLVWAARNTGELFF. CDR3 sequence (DNA): TGTGCCAGCAGCTTAGTTTGGGCAGCCAGGAACACCGGGGAGCTGTTTTTT.

As DNA, the CDR3 is TGCGCCAGCAGCCAAGAGAGGGTCCTCTCTGGAAACACCATATATTTT. Its translation is CASSQERVLSGNTIYF. The rearrangement joins TRBV4-1 to TRBJ1-3; D call uncertain. Germline V gives CDR1 MGHRA, CDR2 YSYEKL. CDR3 length: 16 residues. With 0 bases removed from V and 0 bases from J, the gap between germline ends came to 9 bases.

The chain employs TRBV15 and TRBJ2-7, with D perhaps TRBD1 (6 bases). Germline-derived CDR1 and CDR2 are LNHNV and YYDKDF (reference sequence). CDR3 length: 14 amino acids. The V end was cut by 3 bases, the J end by 4 bases, with 13 bases between. The CDR3 is CATSRMEDRYEQYF. The CDR3 coding sequence is TGTGCCACCAGCAGGATGGAGGACAGATACGAGCAGTACTTC.

This chain uses TRBV5-1 with TRBJ2-3; TRBD2 agrees at 10 bases. This CDR3 is 16 amino acids long. Germline V gives CDR1 SGHRS, CDR2 YFSETQ. Unmatched junction bases numbered 10, after V lost 4 bases and J lost 5 bases. CDR3 nucleotide sequence: TGCGCCAGCAGCAAGCAAGCGGGAGGGCCGTTAGATACGCAGTATTTT. Protein sequence: CASSKQAGGPLDTQYF.

There are a few counts of this clone. The chain carries TRBV30 and TRBJ1-5, with D perhaps TRBD1 (5 bases). Germline V gives CDR1 GTSNPN, CDR2 SVGIG (reference sequence). The CDR3 contains 14 residues. Trimming cost V 0 bases and J 6 bases, with 12 bases left between them. CDR3: CAWSVLGGAQPQHF. CDR3 bases: TGTGCCTGGAGTGTACTAGGAGGGGCTCAGCCCCAGCATTTT.

The rearrangement links TRBV4-2 to TRBJ2-7; 7 positions match TRBD2. The CDR3 covers 17 residues. The germline V gene has CDR1 LGHNA and CDR2 YNFKEQ. V was clipped by 1 base and J by 7 bases; unmatched bases: 16. The CDR3 bases are TGTGCCAGCAGCCAAGCGCCTAGGACTAGAAAACTGAAGGAGCAGTACTTC. It is translated as CASSQAPRTRKLKEQYF.

The rearrangement uses TRBV7-2 and TRBJ2-7, with 8 bases identical to TRBD2. With V trimmed by 5 bases and J by 5 bases, 11 bases remained unmatched. The CDR3 length is 15 residues. The germline V gene encodes CDR1 SGHTA and CDR2 FQGNSA. The CDR3 DNA sequence: TGTGCCAGCAGCCTGAGCTCGCGGGAGGTCAACGAGCAGTACTTC. Protein product: CASSLSSREVNEQYF.

The count of this clone is one. The chain couples TRBV5-8 to TRBJ2-1; 10 bases match TRBD2. The CDR3 totals 15 residues. Germline trimming cut 6 bases from V and 6 bases from J; bases unmatched to any gene: 9. The V gene's germline CDR1 is SGHTS and CDR2 YDEGEE. CDR3 coding DNA: TGTGCCAGCACCCCTCTCTGGACTAGCGGCAATGAGCAGTTCTTC. Translated, it gives CASTPLWTSGNEQFF.

This chain joins TRBV28 and TRBJ1-5; 8 nucleotides match TRBD1. Unmatched junction bases numbered 3, after V lost 4 bases and J lost 4 bases. This CDR3 has 14 amino acids. CDR1 MDHEN and CDR2 SYDVKM come from the germline V gene. For the CDR3, the DNA is TGTGCCAGCAGTTCGGGACAGGCTAATCAGCCCCAGCATTTT. Translation: CASSSGQANQPQHF.

The chain links TRBV9 to TRBJ2-5; 11 nucleotides match TRBD2. V lost 3 bases to trimming and J lost 5 bases; unmatched junction nucleotides: 12. CDR3 length equals 17 residues. The germline gives CDR1 SGDLS, CDR2 YYNGEE. The CDR3 loop is CASSAPVSGRARETQYF. The DNA for the CDR3 is TGTGCCAGCAGCGCCCCGGTTAGCGGGAGGGCCCGGGAGACCCAGTACTTC.

The rearrangement joins TRBV7-8 to TRBJ2-7; 10 bases agree with TRBD1. With 5 bases clipped from V and 2 bases from J, the junction kept 3 bases outside the gene matches. The CDR3 is 14 amino acids. CDR1 SGHVS and CDR2 FQNEAQ come from the germline V gene. The CDR3 is CASSVGTGAYEQYF. The CDR3 DNA sequence: TGTGCCAGCAGCGTAGGGACAGGGGCCTACGAGCAGTACTTC.

The chain has TRBV19 and TRBJ2-2; TRBD2 might be the D (6 bases). The CDR3 is made up of 15 amino acids. CDR1 and CDR2 from the germline V gene are LNHDA and SQIVND (reference sequence). Trimming cost V 7 bases and J 3 bases, with 15 bases left between them. The chain's CDR3 is CASNTPGGYTGELFF. CDR3 bases: TGTGCCAGTAATACACCCGGGGGTTACACCGGGGAGCTGTTTTTT. The full variable domain, with the rest looked up from reference TRBV19 and TRBJ2-2, is DGGITQSPKYLFRKEGQNVTLSCEQNLNHDAMYWYRQDPGQGLRLIYYSQIVNDFQKGDIAEGYSVSREKKESFPLTVTSAQKNPTAFYLCASNTPGGYTGELFFGEGSRLTVL.

This clone was observed a few times. The chain has TRBV5-5 and TRBJ1-1, with 11 bases lining up with TRBD1. Germline values: CDR1 SGHKS, CDR2 YYEKEE (reference sequence). CDR3 length equals 15 residues. V trimming: 6 bases; J trimming: 2 bases; junction bases outside the gene matches: 6. This CDR3 is CASNPGQGGNTEAFF. CDR3 DNA: TGTGCCAGCAATCCGGGACAGGGGGGTAACACTGAAGCTTTCTTT.

The rearrangement links TRBV19 to TRBJ1-1; 8 bases match TRBD1. The CDR3 consists of 11 residues. Germline V gene lookup returns CDR1 LNHDA and CDR2 SQIVND (reference sequence). V was pared by 9 bases and J by 8 bases, with 5 bases of the junction left unmatched. CDR3 DNA sequence: TGTGCCAGCACAAGACAGGGGGAAGCTTTCTTT. Translating it yields CASTRQGEAFF.

The rearrangement uses TRBV2 and TRBJ2-2, with 9 bases matching TRBD1. The CDR3 runs 15 residues. V dropped 1 base and J dropped 4; count of bases not matched to a gene: 1. Germline CDR1 SNHLY, CDR2 FYNNEI. In DNA, the CDR3 is TGTGCCAGCAGTGAAGACAGGGGGCTCACCGGGGAGCTGTTTTTT. It translates to CASSEDRGLTGELFF.

The V gene is TRBV5-1, the J gene TRBJ2-1; D remains unclear. The CDR3 totals 16 residues. Germline loops: CDR1 SGHRS, CDR2 YFSETQ. V gave up 4 bases and J gave up 5 bases, with 19 bases separating them. The CDR3, as DNA: TGCGCCAGCAGCCCCGTCGCTCTATCCATTAACAATGAGCAGTTCTTC. Its protein is CASSPVALSINNEQFF.

This clone was detected only once. V usage is TRBV28 and J usage is TRBJ2-3; 12 nucleotides align to TRBD2. V dropped 5 bases and J dropped 4; count of bases not matched to a gene: 7. This CDR3 region has 16 residues. The germline V gene has CDR1 MDHEN and CDR2 SYDVKM. The chain's CDR3 is CASSPRTSGISDTQYF. DNA for the CDR3: TGTGCCAGCAGTCCGAGGACTAGCGGGATCTCAGATACGCAGTATTTT. The entire variable domain, with the rest obtained from reference TRBV28 and TRBJ2-3, is as follows: DVKVTQSSRYLVKRTGEKVFLECVQDMDHENMFWYRQDPGLGLRLIYFSYDVKMKEKGDIPEGYSVSREKKERFSLILESASTNQTSMYLCASSPRTSGISDTQYFGPGTRLTVL.